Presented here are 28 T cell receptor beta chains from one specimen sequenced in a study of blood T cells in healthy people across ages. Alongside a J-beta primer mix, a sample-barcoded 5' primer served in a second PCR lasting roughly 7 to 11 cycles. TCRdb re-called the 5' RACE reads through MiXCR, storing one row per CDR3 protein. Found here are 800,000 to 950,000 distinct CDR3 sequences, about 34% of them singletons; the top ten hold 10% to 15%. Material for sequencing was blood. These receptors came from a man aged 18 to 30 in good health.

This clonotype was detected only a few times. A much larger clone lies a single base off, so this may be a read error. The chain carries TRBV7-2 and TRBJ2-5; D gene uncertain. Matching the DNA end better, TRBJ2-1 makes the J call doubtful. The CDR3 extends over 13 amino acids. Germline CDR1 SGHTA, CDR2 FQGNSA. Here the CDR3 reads CASSLRYQETQFF. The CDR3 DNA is TGTGCCAGCAGCCTCCGATACCAAGAGACCCAGTTCTTC.

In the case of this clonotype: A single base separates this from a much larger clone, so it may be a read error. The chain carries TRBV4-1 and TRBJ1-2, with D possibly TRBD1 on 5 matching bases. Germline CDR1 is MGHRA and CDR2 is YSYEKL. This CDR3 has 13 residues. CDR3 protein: CASSQEGQGGHTF. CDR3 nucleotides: TGCGCCAGCAGCCAAGAAGGGCAGGGTGGCCACACCTTC.

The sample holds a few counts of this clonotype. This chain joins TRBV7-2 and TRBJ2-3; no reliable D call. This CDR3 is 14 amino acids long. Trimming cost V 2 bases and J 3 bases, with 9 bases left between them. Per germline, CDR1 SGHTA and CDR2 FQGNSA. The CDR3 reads CASSLNPMTDTQYF. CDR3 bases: TGTGCCAGCAGCTTAAATCCCATGACAGATACGCAGTATTTT.

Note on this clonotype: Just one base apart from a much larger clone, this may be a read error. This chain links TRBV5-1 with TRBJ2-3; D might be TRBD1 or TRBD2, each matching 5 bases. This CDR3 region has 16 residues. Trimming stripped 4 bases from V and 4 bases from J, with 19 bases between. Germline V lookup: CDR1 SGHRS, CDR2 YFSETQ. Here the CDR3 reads CASSGMGRAEADTQYF. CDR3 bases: TGCGCCAGCAGCGGAATGGGACGAGCGGAAGCAGATACGCAGTATTTT.

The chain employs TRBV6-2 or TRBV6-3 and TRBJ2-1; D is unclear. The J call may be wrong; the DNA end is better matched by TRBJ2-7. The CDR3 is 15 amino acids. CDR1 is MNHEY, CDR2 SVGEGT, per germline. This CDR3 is CASSYGSSLYNEQYF. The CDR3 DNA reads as TGTGCCAGCAGTTACGGAAGTTCCCTGTACAATGAGCAGTACTTC.

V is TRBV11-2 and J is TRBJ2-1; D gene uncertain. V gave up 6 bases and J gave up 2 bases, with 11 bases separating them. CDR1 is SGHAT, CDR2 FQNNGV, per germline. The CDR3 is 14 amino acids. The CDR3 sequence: CASSLALAYNEQFF. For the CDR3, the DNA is TGTGCCAGCAGTTTGGCTCTCGCCTACAATGAGCAGTTCTTC. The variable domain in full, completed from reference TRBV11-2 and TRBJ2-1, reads EAGVAQSPRYKIIEKRQSVAFWCNPISGHATLYWYQQILGQGPKLLIQFQNNGVVDDSQLPKDRFSAERLKGVDSTLKIQPAKLEDSAVYLCASSLALAYNEQFFGPGTRLTVL.

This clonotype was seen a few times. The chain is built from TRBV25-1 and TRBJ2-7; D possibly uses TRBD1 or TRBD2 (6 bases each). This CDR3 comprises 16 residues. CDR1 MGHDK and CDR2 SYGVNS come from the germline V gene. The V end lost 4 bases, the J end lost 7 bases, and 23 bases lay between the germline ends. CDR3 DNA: TGTGCCAGCAGTGCCTCCACGGGGGCAGGGGACAATGAGCAGTACTTC. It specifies CASSASTGAGDNEQYF.

The CDR3 here is CSAKTSGSYEQYF. In nucleotides, the CDR3 is TGCAGTGCAAAGACTAGCGGATCCTACGAGCAGTACTTC. The chain couples TRBV20-1 to TRBJ2-7, with TRBD2 matching over 9 bases. Germline lookup yields CDR1 DFQATT and CDR2 SNEGSKA (reference sequence). J lost 1 base, V lost 6 bases, and 4 bases had no gene match. The CDR3 has 13 residues.

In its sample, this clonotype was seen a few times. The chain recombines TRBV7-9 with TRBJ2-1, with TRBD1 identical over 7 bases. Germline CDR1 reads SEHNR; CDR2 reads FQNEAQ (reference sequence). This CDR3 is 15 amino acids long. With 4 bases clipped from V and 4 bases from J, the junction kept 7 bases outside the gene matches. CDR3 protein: CASSSDRQGYNEQFF. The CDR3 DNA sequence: TGTGCCAGCAGCTCGGACAGGCAAGGATACAATGAGCAGTTCTTC.

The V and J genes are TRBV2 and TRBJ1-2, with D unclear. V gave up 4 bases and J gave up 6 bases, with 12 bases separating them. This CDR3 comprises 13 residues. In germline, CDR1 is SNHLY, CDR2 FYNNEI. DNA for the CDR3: TGTGCCAGCAGTGTCCCAACTGAGGATGGCTACACCTTC. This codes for CASSVPTEDGYTF.

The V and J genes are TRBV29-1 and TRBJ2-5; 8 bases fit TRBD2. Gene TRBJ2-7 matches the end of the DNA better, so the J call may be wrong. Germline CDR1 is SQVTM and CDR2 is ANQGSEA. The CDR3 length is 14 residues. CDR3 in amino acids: CSVESGGGSYEQYF. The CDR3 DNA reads TGCAGCGTTGAATCGGGCGGGGGGTCTTACGAGCAGTACTTC.

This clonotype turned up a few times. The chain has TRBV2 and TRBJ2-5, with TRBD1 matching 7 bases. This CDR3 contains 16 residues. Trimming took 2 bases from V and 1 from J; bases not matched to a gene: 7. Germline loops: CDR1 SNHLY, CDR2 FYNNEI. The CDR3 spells CASSEWDSAPQETQYF. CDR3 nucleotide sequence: TGTGCCAGCAGTGAATGGGACAGTGCCCCCCAAGAGACCCAGTACTTC.

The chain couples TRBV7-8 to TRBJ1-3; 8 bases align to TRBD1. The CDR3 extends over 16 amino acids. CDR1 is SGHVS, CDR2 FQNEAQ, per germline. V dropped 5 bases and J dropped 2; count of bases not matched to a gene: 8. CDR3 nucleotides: TGTGCCAGCAGCCTAACGCCACAGGGGGCTGGAAACACCATATATTTT. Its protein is CASSLTPQGAGNTIYF. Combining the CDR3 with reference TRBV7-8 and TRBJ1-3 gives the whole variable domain GAGVSQSPRYKVAKRGQDVALRCDPISGHVSLFWYQQALGQGPEFLTYFQNEAQLDKSGLPSDRFFAERPEGSVSTLKIQRTQQEDSAVYLCASSLTPQGAGNTIYFGEGSWLTVV.

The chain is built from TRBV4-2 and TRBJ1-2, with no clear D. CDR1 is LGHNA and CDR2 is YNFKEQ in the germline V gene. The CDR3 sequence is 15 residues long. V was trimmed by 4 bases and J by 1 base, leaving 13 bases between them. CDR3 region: CASSPWAGGNYGYTF. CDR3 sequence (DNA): TGTGCCAGCAGCCCCTGGGCAGGCGGTAACTATGGCTACACCTTC.

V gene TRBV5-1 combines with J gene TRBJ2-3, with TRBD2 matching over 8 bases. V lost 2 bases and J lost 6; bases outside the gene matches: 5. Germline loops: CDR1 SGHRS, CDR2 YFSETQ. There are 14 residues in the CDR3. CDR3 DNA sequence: TGCGCCAGCAGCTTTAGTGCTAGCGGGGATACGCAGTATTTT. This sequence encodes CASSFSASGDTQYF.

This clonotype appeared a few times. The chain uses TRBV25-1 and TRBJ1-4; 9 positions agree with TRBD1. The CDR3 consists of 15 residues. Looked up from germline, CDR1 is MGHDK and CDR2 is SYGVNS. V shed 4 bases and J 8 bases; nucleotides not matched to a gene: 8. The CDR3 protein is CASSAGTGLREKLFF. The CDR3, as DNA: TGTGCCAGCAGTGCCGGGACAGGGTTGAGGGAAAAACTGTTTTTT.

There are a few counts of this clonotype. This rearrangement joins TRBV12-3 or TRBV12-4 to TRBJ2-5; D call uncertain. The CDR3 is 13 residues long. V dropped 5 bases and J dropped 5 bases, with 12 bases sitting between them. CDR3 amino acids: CASSVSYGETQYF. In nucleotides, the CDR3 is TGTGCCAGCAGTGTCAGTTACGGTGAGACCCAGTACTTC.

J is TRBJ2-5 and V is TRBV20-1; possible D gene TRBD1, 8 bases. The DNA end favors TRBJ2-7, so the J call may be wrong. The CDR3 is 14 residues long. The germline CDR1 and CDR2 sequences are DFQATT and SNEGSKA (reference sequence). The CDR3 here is CSARPTGGGHEQYF. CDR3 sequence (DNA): TGCAGTGCTAGACCAACAGGGGGGGGTCACGAGCAGTACTTC.

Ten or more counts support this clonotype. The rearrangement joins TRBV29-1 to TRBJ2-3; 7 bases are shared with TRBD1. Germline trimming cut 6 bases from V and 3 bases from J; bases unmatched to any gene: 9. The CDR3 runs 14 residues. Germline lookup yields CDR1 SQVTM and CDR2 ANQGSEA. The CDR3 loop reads CSVEGASWTDTQYF. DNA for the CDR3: TGCAGCGTCGAGGGGGCTAGTTGGACAGATACGCAGTATTTT.

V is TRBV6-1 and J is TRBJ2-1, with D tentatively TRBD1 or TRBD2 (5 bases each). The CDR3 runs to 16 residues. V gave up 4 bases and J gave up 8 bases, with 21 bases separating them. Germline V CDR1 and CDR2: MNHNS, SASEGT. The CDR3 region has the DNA TGTGCCAGCAGTGCTCCGGGACGCCAAACCCCTCATGAGCAGTTCTTC. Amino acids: CASSAPGRQTPHEQFF.

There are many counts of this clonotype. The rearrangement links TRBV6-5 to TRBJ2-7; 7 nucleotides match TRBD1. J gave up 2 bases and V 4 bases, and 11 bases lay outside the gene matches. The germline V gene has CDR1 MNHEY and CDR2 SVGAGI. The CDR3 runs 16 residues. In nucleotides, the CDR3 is TGTGCCAGCAGTTCACCGGCCACAGGGGTTACCTACGAGCAGTACTTC. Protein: CASSSPATGVTYEQYF.

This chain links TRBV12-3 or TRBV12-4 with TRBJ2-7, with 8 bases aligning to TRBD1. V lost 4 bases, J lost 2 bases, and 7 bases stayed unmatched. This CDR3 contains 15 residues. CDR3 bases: TGTGCCAGCAGTTCGGGGGACAGGCCACCCTACGAGCAGTACTTC. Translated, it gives CASSSGDRPPYEQYF.

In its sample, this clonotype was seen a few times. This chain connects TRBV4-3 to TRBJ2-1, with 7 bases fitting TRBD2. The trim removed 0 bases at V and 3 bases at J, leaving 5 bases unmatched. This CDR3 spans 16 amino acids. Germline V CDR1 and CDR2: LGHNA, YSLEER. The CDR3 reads CASSQDSAGFYNEQFF. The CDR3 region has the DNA TGCGCCAGCAGCCAAGATTCAGCGGGGTTCTACAATGAGCAGTTCTTC.

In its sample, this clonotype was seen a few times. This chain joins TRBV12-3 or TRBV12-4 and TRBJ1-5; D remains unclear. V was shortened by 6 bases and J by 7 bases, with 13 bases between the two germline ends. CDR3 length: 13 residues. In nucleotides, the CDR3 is TGTGCCAGCAGCACCCCGGGCTTGCAGCCCCAGCATTTT. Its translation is CASSTPGLQPQHF.

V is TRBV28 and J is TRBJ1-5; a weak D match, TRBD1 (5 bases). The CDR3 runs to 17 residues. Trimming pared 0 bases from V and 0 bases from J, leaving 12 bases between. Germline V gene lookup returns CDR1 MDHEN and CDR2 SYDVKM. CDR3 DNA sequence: TGTGCCAGCAGTTTATGGGGGGAAGGGTATAGCAATCAGCCCCAGCATTTT. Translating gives CASSLWGEGYSNQPQHF.

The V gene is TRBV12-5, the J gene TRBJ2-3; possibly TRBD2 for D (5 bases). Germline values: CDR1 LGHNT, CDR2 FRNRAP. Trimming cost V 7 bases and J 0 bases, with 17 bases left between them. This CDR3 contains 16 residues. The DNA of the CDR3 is TGTGCTAGTGCCGGTGGGAGACCGCTTAGCACAGATACGCAGTATTTT. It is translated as CASAGGRPLSTDTQYF. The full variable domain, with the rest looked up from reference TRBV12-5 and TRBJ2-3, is DARVTQTPRHKVTEMGQEVTMRCQPILGHNTVFWYRQTMMQGLELLAYFRNRAPLDDSGMPKDRFSAEMPDATLATLKIQPSEPRDSAVYFCASAGGRPLSTDTQYFGPGTRLTVL.

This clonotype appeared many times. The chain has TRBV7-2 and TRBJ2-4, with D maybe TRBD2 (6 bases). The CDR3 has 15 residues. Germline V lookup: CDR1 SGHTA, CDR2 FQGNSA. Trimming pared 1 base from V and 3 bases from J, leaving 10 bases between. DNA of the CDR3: TGTGCCAGCAGCTTAGGGGGGGTGGGCAAAAACATTCAGTACTTC. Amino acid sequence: CASSLGGVGKNIQYF.

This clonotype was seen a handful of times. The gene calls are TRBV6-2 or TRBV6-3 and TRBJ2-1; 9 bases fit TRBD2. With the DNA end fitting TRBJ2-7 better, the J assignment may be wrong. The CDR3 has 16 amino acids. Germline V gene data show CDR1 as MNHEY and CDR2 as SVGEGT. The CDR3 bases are TGTGCCAGCAGTTATCTAGCGGGGTGGTCCTACAATGAGCAGTACTTC. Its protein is CASSYLAGWSYNEQYF.